This TCR beta chain is from a study of T-cell memory formation after mild COVID-19. General study points: Proof of SARS-CoV-2 specificity was absent for the second-wave clones that crested on day 37. CD4/CD8 balance characterized clones contracting day 15 to 85, and CD4+ skew characterized later expanders. The finding that pre-infection memory included some responding clones suggested that cross-reactive memory joined.

It was 5'RACE with constant-segment primers that produced the TCR alpha and TCR beta cDNA libraries, which carried sample barcodes and UMIs. TCRdb redid the calling of the 5' RACE reads with MiXCR, one entry per CDR3 protein. Of about 350,000 distinct CDR3 sequences listed, 20% are singletons. The CDR3 contains 14 residues. Trimming removed 3 bases from V and 0 bases from J, with 8 bases in between. Per germline, CDR1 SEHNR and CDR2 FQNEAQ (reference sequence). In this sample, this clonotype turned up a few times. The target antigen is unknown. The source of this sequence is a man between 18 and 29 years old who had mild COVID-19 (a few samples of this study predate the infection). Cell type and time point are not known. Sequenced material: PBMCs or a T cell subset sorted from them (not recorded which). V is TRBV7-9 and J is TRBJ1-1; possible D gene TRBD1, 5 bases. DNA of the CDR3: TGTGCCAGCAGCTTGGGACTAATGAACACTGAAGCTTTCTTT. Translating it yields CASSLGLMNTEAFF. Supplemented by reference TRBV7-9 and TRBJ1-1, the full variable domain reads DTGVSQNPRHKITKRGQNVTFRCDPISEHNRLYWYRQTLGQGPEFLTYFQNEAQLEKSRLLSDRFSAERPKGSFSTLEIQRTEQGDSAMYLCASSLGLMNTEAFFGQGTRLTVV.